The source of this T cell receptor beta chain is a study of T cell repertoires in cytomegalovirus infection. This clonotype was counted only a few times. Its cognate antigen is unknown. MiXCR, run by TCRdb on the reads, gives a single entry per CDR3 protein. The sample has some 500,000 distinct CDR3 sequences; around two fifths are singletons. The CDR3 is 16 amino acids. Germline loops: CDR1 SGHTA, CDR2 FQGNSA. V lost 1 base to trimming and J lost 2 bases; unmatched junction nucleotides: 6. This TCR was sampled from a human donor in good health (CMV status not recorded). Some clones in this sample may be carry-over from other donors' samples. The rearrangement joins TRBV7-2 to TRBJ2-5, with TRBD1 matching 8 bases. Sequences were derived from cultured PBMCs, sampled from culture after CMV antigen stimulation. The CDR3 protein is CASSLGTGLLQETQYF. CDR3 nucleotide sequence: TGTGCCAGCAGCTTAGGGACAGGGCTTCTACAAGAGACCCAGTACTTC.